The 17 T cell receptor beta chains presented below share a single source sample, sequenced in a study of cytomegalovirus exposure and HLA in healthy donors. Profiling relied on immunoSEQ multiplex PCR, and the TCRdb table lists in-frame clones only, not all of them. The sample comprises about 120,000 clones, roughly nine tenths of which are singletons, and approximately 1% rests with the top ten. The sequencing sample was made of PBMCs. The receptors here all came from a woman between 18 and 29 years old in good health and CMV-seronegative.

V and J are TRBV30 and TRBJ1-1, with 9 nucleotides matching TRBD1. The CDR3 spans 13 residues. J gave up 0 bases and V 8 bases, and 4 bases lay outside the gene matches. CDR1 is GTSNPN, CDR2 SVGIG, per germline (reference sequence). CDR3 DNA: TGTGCCGTAAGACAGGGGGTGAACACTGAAGCTTTCTTT. Protein: CAVRQGVNTEAFF.

The rearrangement joins TRBV11-2 to TRBJ1-1; 10 bases are a match to TRBD1. J lost 4 bases, V lost 6 bases, and 14 bases had no gene match. Germline-derived CDR1 and CDR2 are SGHAT and FQNNGV. This CDR3 has 17 residues. The CDR3 sequence is CASRKVRSGTGVTEAFF. In DNA form, the CDR3 reads TGTGCCAGCAGAAAAGTGAGGAGCGGGACAGGGGTCACTGAAGCTTTCTTT.

The gene calls are TRBV10-3 and TRBJ2-3, with D hard to call. The V end lost 4 bases, the J end lost 5 bases, and 7 bases lay between the germline ends. From germline, CDR1 is ENHRY and CDR2 SYGVKD. CDR3 length: 12 amino acids. The CDR3, as DNA: TGTGCCATCAGTGCCGGGTTAGATACGCAGTATTTT. Its protein product is CAISAGLDTQYF.

This clone was counted only a few times. This chain links TRBV11-2 with TRBJ2-7; the D gene is possibly TRBD1 (6 bases). Germline-derived CDR1 and CDR2 are SGHAT and FQNNGV. V was shortened by 0 bases and J by 2 bases, with 11 bases between the two germline ends. The CDR3 has 15 residues. The CDR3 sequence is CASSLDPTGAYEQYF. The CDR3 DNA is TGTGCCAGCAGCTTAGACCCGACAGGAGCCTACGAGCAGTACTTC.

V is TRBV11-1 and J is TRBJ1-1, with D possibly TRBD1 on 5 matching bases. The CDR3 covers 15 residues. The germline CDR1 and CDR2 sequences are SGHAT and FQDESV (reference sequence). Trimming pared 2 bases from V and 4 bases from J, leaving 14 bases between. The CDR3 loop reads CASSLWEGQGTEAFF. Written as DNA, the CDR3 is TGTGCCAGCAGCTTATGGGAGGGCCAGGGCACTGAAGCTTTCTTT.

This clone was recorded once. This sequence joins TRBV30 and TRBJ2-2; no clear D. The length of the CDR3 is 13 residues. V shed 3 bases and J shed 5 bases, with 10 bases lying between them. Germline values: CDR1 GTSNPN, CDR2 SVGIG (reference sequence). This CDR3 reads CAWRTPSTGELFF. In nucleotides, the CDR3 is TGTGCCTGGAGAACTCCTAGTACCGGGGAGCTGTTTTTT.

The sample holds one count of this clone. Here the CDR3 DNA reads TGTGCCTGGAGGGGGACAGAACAAGAGACCCAGTACTTC. Translated, it gives CAWRGTEQETQYF. This chain connects TRBV30 to TRBJ2-5; TRBD1 matches at 7 bases. Germline CDR1 and CDR2: GTSNPN and SVGIG (reference sequence). Trimming at V came to 3 bases and at J to 2 bases, leaving 3 bases not matched to a gene. CDR3 length: 13 amino acids.

V gene TRBV5-1 combines with J gene TRBJ2-5; 12 bases are shared with TRBD2. This CDR3 has 16 amino acids. The germline CDR1 and CDR2 sequences are SGHRS and YFSETQ. V was clipped by 5 bases and J by 4 bases; unmatched bases: 9. The CDR3 DNA reads as TGCGCCAGCAGAGCTCAACCGGGACTAGCGGGAGAGACCCAGTACTTC. Its translation is CASRAQPGLAGETQYF.

The chain carries TRBV9 and TRBJ2-1; 8 bases are a match to TRBD2. With 4 bases clipped from V and 9 bases from J, the junction kept 6 bases outside the gene matches. CDR1 SGDLS and CDR2 YYNGEE come from the germline V gene. The CDR3 length is 13 residues. CDR3 in DNA: TGTGCCAGCAGCCCGGGACTAGTGACTGAGCAGTTCTTC. Translating gives CASSPGLVTEQFF.

This chain joins TRBV2 and TRBJ2-1; TRBD2 matches 10 bases. From germline, CDR1 is SNHLY and CDR2 FYNNEI. V shed 7 bases, J shed 8 bases, and the junction held 11 bases outside the gene matches. This CDR3 comprises 15 residues. The CDR3 loop is CASTRGGLANDEQFF. CDR3 DNA sequence: TGTGCCAGCACCCGAGGGGGACTAGCGAACGATGAGCAGTTCTTC.

The chain links TRBV30 to TRBJ2-1; 11 bases are shared with TRBD2. V was clipped by 5 bases and J by 4 bases; unmatched bases: 7. The V gene's germline CDR1 is GTSNPN and CDR2 SVGIG (reference sequence). The CDR3 has 15 residues. CDR3 residues: CAWSPGLADYNEQFF. CDR3 DNA: TGTGCCTGGTCGCCGGGACTAGCGGATTACAATGAGCAGTTCTTC.

This clone was recorded once. This sequence joins TRBV7-9 and TRBJ2-5, with 7 bases fitting TRBD2. The CDR3 runs 18 residues. The J segment lost 1 base and the V segment lost 6 bases, leaving 17 bases of the junction unmatched. Germline CDR1 and CDR2: SEHNR and FQNEAQ (reference sequence). The CDR3 region is CASSSTATSDSVQETQYF. The CDR3 DNA sequence: TGTGCCAGCAGTTCAACGGCCACTAGCGATTCTGTCCAAGAGACCCAGTACTTC.

The table lists this clone with a count of one. V is TRBV4-3 and J is TRBJ2-1; D is ambiguous. Trimming shortened V by 0 bases and J by 6 bases, and 12 bases separated the two germline ends. Germline V gives CDR1 LGHNA, CDR2 YSLEER. CDR3 length: 15 amino acids. The CDR3 region has the DNA TGCGCCAGCAGCCAAGATCGAGGTTCCCTCAATGAGCAGTTCTTC. Residues: CASSQDRGSLNEQFF.

The chain carries TRBV6-5 and TRBJ1-3; possibly TRBD1 for D (6 bases). CDR3 length: 16 amino acids. Trimming left V 0 bases short and J 0 bases short, with 9 bases between. Germline-derived CDR1 and CDR2 are MNHEY and SVGAGI. For the CDR3, the DNA is TGTGCCAGCAGTTACTCGGACAGTGTCTCTGGAAACACCATATATTTT. Translated: CASSYSDSVSGNTIYF.

V and J are TRBV7-6 and TRBJ2-7, with unresolved D. Germline CDR1 and CDR2: SGHVS and FNYEAQ. This CDR3 region has 15 residues. Trimming took 4 bases from V and 4 from J, leaving 17 bases between them. This CDR3 is CASSSNQGRRYEQYF. CDR3 DNA sequence: TGTGCCAGCAGCTCTAATCAAGGAAGGCGGTACGAGCAGTACTTC.

The CDR3 DNA is TGTGCCAGCAGCTCGACTAGCTCCTACGAGCAGTACTTC. This codes for CASSSTSSYEQYF. This chain links TRBV28 with TRBJ2-7, with D possibly being TRBD2 (6 bases). Germline V gene data show CDR1 as MDHEN and CDR2 as SYDVKM. This CDR3 spans 13 amino acids. Trimming cost V 6 bases and J 0 bases, with 9 bases left between them.

The chain couples TRBV19 to TRBJ2-5, with D perhaps TRBD1 (7 bases). From germline, CDR1 is LNHDA and CDR2 SQIVND (reference sequence). This CDR3 is built from 13 residues. Trimming cost V 10 bases and J 5 bases, with 17 bases left between them. The CDR3 sequence: CATVDRDSETQYF. The CDR3 bases are TGTGCCACCGTAGACAGGGACTCGGAGACCCAGTACTTC. The whole variable domain, filled in from reference TRBV19 and TRBJ2-5, reads DGGITQSPKYLFRKEGQNVTLSCEQNLNHDAMYWYRQDPGQGLRLIYYSQIVNDFQKGDIAEGYSVSREKKESFPLTVTSAQKNPTAFYLCATVDRDSETQYFGPGTRLLVL.